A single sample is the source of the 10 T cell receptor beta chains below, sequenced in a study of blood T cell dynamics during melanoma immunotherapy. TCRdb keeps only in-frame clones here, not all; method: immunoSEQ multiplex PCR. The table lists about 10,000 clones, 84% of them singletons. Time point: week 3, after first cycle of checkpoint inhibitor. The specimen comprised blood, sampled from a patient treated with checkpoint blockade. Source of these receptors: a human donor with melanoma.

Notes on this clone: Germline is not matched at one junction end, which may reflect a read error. CDR3: CASSPRRQFMKLRF. CDR3 coding DNA: TGCGCCAGCAGCCCCAGGAGACAGTTTATGAAGTTGAGGTTT. The J gene is TRBJ1-1, the V gene TRBV4-3; perhaps TRBD1 as D (5 bases). Germline V gene data show CDR1 as LGHNA and CDR2 as YSLEER. The CDR3 consists of 14 residues.

This chain's CDR3 is CASSFRTAYEQYF. CDR3 coding DNA: TGTGCCAGCAGCTTTAGGACAGCCTACGAGCAGTACTTC. The rearrangement uses TRBV5-6 and TRBJ2-7, with a weak D call TRBD1 (6 bases). CDR3 size: 13 residues. CDR1 is SGHDT and CDR2 is YYEEEE in the germline V gene. The V and J ends lost 2 bases and 2 bases respectively, with 8 bases between them.

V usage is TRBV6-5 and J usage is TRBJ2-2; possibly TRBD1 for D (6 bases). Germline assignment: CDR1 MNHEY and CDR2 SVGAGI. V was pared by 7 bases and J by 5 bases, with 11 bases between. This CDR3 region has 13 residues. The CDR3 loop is CASTQTGTGELFF. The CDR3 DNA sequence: TGTGCCAGCACCCAAACAGGGACCGGGGAGCTGTTTTTT.

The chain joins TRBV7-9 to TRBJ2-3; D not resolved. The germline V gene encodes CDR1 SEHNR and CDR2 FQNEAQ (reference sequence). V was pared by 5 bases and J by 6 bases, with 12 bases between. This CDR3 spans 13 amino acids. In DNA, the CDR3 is TGTGCCAGCAGCCCTAAAGGGCCTGATACGCAGTATTTT. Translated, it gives CASSPKGPDTQYF.

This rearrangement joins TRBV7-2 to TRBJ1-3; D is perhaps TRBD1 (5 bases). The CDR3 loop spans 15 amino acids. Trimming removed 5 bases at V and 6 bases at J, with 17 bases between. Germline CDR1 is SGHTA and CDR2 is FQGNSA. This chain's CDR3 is CASSASVGTLNTIYF. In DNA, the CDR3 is TGTGCCAGCAGCGCCTCAGTTGGGACTCTAAACACCATATATTTT.

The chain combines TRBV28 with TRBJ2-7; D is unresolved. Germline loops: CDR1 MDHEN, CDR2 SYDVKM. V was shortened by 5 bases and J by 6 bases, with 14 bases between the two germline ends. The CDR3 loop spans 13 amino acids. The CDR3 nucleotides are TGTGCCAGCAGTCCGGGTTTTCCTGGCGAGCAGTACTTC. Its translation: CASSPGFPGEQYF. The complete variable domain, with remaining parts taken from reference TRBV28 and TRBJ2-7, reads DVKVTQSSRYLVKRTGEKVFLECVQDMDHENMFWYRQDPGLGLRLIYFSYDVKMKEKGDIPEGYSVSREKKERFSLILESASTNQTSMYLCASSPGFPGEQYFGPGTRLTVT.

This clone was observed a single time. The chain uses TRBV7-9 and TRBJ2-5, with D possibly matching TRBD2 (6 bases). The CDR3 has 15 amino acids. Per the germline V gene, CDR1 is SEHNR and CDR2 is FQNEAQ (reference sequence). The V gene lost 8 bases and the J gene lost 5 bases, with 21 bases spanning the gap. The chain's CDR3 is CASLPPGGTSETQYF. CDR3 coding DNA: TGTGCCAGCCTCCCCCCTGGGGGGACCTCGGAGACCCAGTACTTC.

In DNA form, the CDR3 reads TGTGCCAGCAGTGAGTTGGCAGGGTCTAACTATGGCTACACCTTC. Its protein is CASSELAGSNYGYTF. The chain has TRBV6-1 and TRBJ1-2; D might be TRBD1 (5 bases). Trimming stripped 3 bases from V and 0 bases from J, with 11 bases between. The CDR3 sequence is 15 residues long. From germline, CDR1 is MNHNS and CDR2 SASEGT.

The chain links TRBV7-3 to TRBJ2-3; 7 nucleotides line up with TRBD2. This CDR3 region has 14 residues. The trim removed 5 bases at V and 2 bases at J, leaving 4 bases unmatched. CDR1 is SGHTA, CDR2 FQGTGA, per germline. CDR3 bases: TGTGCCAGCAGCCGGGACTATACCACAGATACGCAGTATTTT. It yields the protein CASSRDYTTDTQYF.

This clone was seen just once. The CDR3 region has the DNA TGTGCCAGCAGCTTAAGGACAGGGGCGACTCAGCCCCAGCATTTT. Protein sequence: CASSLRTGATQPQHF. The rearrangement joins TRBV7-2 to TRBJ1-5, with 9 bases identical to TRBD1. Looked up from germline, CDR1 is SGHTA and CDR2 is FQGNSA. The CDR3 length is 15 residues. J lost 6 bases, V lost 2 bases, and 5 bases had no gene match.